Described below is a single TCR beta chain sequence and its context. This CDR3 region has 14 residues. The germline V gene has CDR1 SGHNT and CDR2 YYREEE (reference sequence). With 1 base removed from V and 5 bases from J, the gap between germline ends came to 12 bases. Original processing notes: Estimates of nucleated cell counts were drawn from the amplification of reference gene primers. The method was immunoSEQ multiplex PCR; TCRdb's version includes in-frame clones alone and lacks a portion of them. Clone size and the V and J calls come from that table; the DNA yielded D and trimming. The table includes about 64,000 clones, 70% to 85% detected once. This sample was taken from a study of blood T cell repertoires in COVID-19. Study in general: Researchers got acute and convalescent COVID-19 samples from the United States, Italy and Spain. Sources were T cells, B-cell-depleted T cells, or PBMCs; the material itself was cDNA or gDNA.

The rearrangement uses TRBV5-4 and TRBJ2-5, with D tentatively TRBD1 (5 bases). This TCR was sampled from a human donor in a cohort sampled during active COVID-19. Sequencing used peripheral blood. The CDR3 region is CASSLSSGKETQYF. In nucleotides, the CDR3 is TGTGCCAGCAGCTTGTCGTCAGGGAAGGAGACCCAGTACTTC.